These 28 T cell receptor beta chains were sequenced from one sample in a study of PD-1 blockade in classical Hodgkin lymphoma. Profiling relied on immunoSEQ multiplex PCR, and the TCRdb table lists in-frame clones only, not all of them. This table holds around 30,000 clones, about two thirds found once. Each patient experienced a relapse that followed autologous stem cell transplantation, and brentuximab vedotin exposure varied. This sample comprised peripheral blood mononuclear cells (PBMCs), obtained before the second cycle of nivolumab. These TCRs come from a human donor with classical Hodgkin lymphoma.

The gene calls are TRBV19 and TRBJ2-1; 10 bases map to TRBD1. CDR3 length: 15 residues. Germline CDR1 and CDR2: LNHDA and SQIVND (reference sequence). V dropped 5 bases and J dropped 2; count of bases not matched to a gene: 3. The CDR3 region is CASSGGTGAYNEQFF. The CDR3 DNA is TGTGCCAGTAGTGGTGGGACAGGGGCCTACAATGAGCAGTTCTTC.

The chain joins TRBV5-8 to TRBJ1-4; tentative D call: TRBD1 (6 bases). Germline lookup yields CDR1 SGHTS and CDR2 YDEGEE. CDR3 length: 16 amino acids. Trimming removed 4 bases from V and 6 bases from J, with 19 bases in between. CDR3 bases: TGTGCCAGCAGCCAATCTTGGGACATGGGAGATGAAAAACTGTTTTTT. It translates to CASSQSWDMGDEKLFF.

The CDR3 DNA reads TGTGCCAGCTCACCACTCGGGGCAGGGGACACCGGGGAGCTGTTTTTT. Residues: CASSPLGAGDTGELFF. The chain joins TRBV18 to TRBJ2-2, with D possibly TRBD1 on 6 matching bases. The CDR3 contains 16 residues. Germline V gene data show CDR1 as KGHSH and CDR2 as LQKENI. V shed 1 base and J shed 3 bases, with 12 bases lying between them.

The chain recombines TRBV12-5 with TRBJ1-6, with unresolved D. The germline gives CDR1 LGHNT, CDR2 FRNRAP. Trimming removed 5 bases at V and 0 bases at J, with 17 bases between. This CDR3 has 18 amino acids. The CDR3 is CASGGIAFGSSYNSPLHF. The CDR3 DNA reads TGTGCTAGTGGTGGGATAGCCTTCGGGAGCTCCTATAATTCACCCCTCCACTTT.

The chain couples TRBV15 to TRBJ2-3, with a weak D call TRBD2 (7 bases). This CDR3 comprises 17 residues. The V end was cut by 2 bases, the J end by 1 base, with 16 bases between. The germline V gene encodes CDR1 LNHNV and CDR2 YYDKDF (reference sequence). The CDR3 protein is CATSRTLRGAGTDTQYF. DNA of the CDR3: TGTGCCACCAGCAGAACCCTCCGGGGGGCCGGCACAGATACGCAGTATTTT.

The chain employs TRBV19 and TRBJ1-5; 8 nucleotides line up with TRBD1. This CDR3 has 14 residues. The V segment lost 5 bases and the J segment 7 bases; nucleotides outside the gene matches: 7. Germline V lookup: CDR1 LNHDA, CDR2 SQIVND (reference sequence). The DNA for the CDR3 is TGTGCCAGTAGTGTCACAGGGGGGCGCCAGCCCCAGCATTTT. Its protein product is CASSVTGGRQPQHF.

V gene TRBV7-8 combines with J gene TRBJ2-7; 9 bases align to TRBD2. Germline V gene lookup returns CDR1 SGHVS and CDR2 FQNEAQ. The CDR3 totals 14 residues. With 5 bases clipped from V and 0 bases from J, the junction kept 2 bases outside the gene matches. Here the CDR3 reads CASSQGLASYEQYF. As DNA, the CDR3 is TGTGCCAGCAGCCAGGGACTAGCCTCCTACGAGCAGTACTTC. Together with reference TRBV7-8 and TRBJ2-7, the CDR3 gives the full variable domain: GAGVSQSPRYKVAKRGQDVALRCDPISGHVSLFWYQQALGQGPEFLTYFQNEAQLDKSGLPSDRFFAERPEGSVSTLKIQRTQQEDSAVYLCASSQGLASYEQYFGPGTRLTVT.

As for this clone: This sample includes further DNA sequences coding for the same CDR3. The rearrangement uses TRBV9 and TRBJ1-6; TRBD1 aligns across 7 bases. The CDR3 is 16 residues long. The germline V gene has CDR1 SGDLS and CDR2 YYNGEE. V lost 3 bases to trimming and J lost 7 bases; unmatched junction nucleotides: 10. In nucleotides, the CDR3 is TGTGCCAGCAGCGCAACAGCCGGGACAGTAAATTCACCCCTCCACTTT. It encodes CASSATAGTVNSPLHF.

V and J are TRBV19 and TRBJ2-1, with D hard to call. The CDR3 length is 13 residues. Between the trimmed V and J ends, which lost 1 base and 4 bases, there was a span of 5 bases. Germline CDR1 LNHDA, CDR2 SQIVND (reference sequence). DNA for the CDR3: TGTGCCAGTAGTATAGTTAGATACAATGAGCAGTTCTTC. The encoded protein is CASSIVRYNEQFF.

This chain joins TRBV11-1 and TRBJ1-1, with no clear D. Trimming took 2 bases from V and 1 from J, leaving 5 bases between them. This CDR3 comprises 13 residues. The V gene's germline CDR1 is SGHAT and CDR2 FQDESV (reference sequence). The CDR3, as DNA: TGTGCCAGCAGCTTACAATGGAACACTGAAGCTTTCTTT. This translates into CASSLQWNTEAFF.

This chain joins TRBV5-6 and TRBJ2-1; D gene unclear. CDR1 and CDR2 from the germline V gene are SGHDT and YYEEEE. V lost 1 base to trimming and J lost 4 bases, with 12 bases between them. The CDR3 spans 15 residues. CDR3 sequence (DNA): TGTGCCAGCAGCTTGACGGCGGAGCTATACAATGAGCAGTTCTTC. Translating gives CASSLTAELYNEQFF.

The chain uses TRBV10-3 and TRBJ2-5; D tentatively reads TRBD1 or TRBD2 (5 bases each). The germline V and J ends were trimmed by 8 bases and 5 bases, with 12 bases remaining between them. The CDR3 totals 12 residues. The germline gives CDR1 ENHRY, CDR2 SYGVKD. The CDR3 loop is CAISVGTETQYF. The CDR3 region has the DNA TGTGCCATCTCAGTGGGGACCGAGACCCAGTACTTC.

This clone was picked up one time. The chain couples TRBV10-3 to TRBJ2-1; 8 bases are shared with TRBD2. The CDR3 covers 16 residues. V lost 3 bases and J lost 9; bases outside the gene matches: 13. Germline V gives CDR1 ENHRY, CDR2 SYGVKD. The CDR3 loop is CAISDGSRGGVGEQFF. DNA for the CDR3: TGTGCCATCAGTGACGGGTCTCGGGGGGGCGTTGGTGAGCAGTTCTTC.

The V gene is TRBV12-5, the J gene TRBJ1-2, with 7 nucleotides matching TRBD1. CDR3 size: 16 residues. CDR1 and CDR2 from the germline V gene are LGHNT and FRNRAP. Losses at the gene ends were 1 base for V and 4 bases for J; bases not matched to a gene: 9. The CDR3 DNA sequence: TGTGCTAGTGGTTTGGAGGAGGGGGCGCCAACCTATGGCTACACCTTC. The encoded protein is CASGLEEGAPTYGYTF. Full variable domain (remainder filled in from reference TRBV12-5 and TRBJ1-2): DARVTQTPRHKVTEMGQEVTMRCQPILGHNTVFWYRQTMMQGLELLAYFRNRAPLDDSGMPKDRFSAEMPDATLATLKIQPSEPRDSAVYFCASGLEEGAPTYGYTFGSGTRLTVV.

The chain is built from TRBV11-1 and TRBJ2-1, with D uncertain. The CDR3 extends over 17 amino acids. CDR1 and CDR2 from the germline V gene are SGHAT and FQDESV (reference sequence). With 3 bases removed from V and 2 bases from J, the gap between germline ends came to 17 bases. The CDR3 reads CASSFFGGSSAYNEQFF. DNA of the CDR3: TGTGCCAGCAGCTTTTTTGGTGGTAGCAGTGCCTACAATGAGCAGTTCTTC.

The rearrangement uses TRBV29-1 and TRBJ1-4, with a possible D match to TRBD1 (5 bases). Germline V gene sequence: CDR1 SQVTM, CDR2 ANQGSEA. There are 13 residues in the CDR3. V lost 2 bases and J lost 6, with 10 bases in between. The CDR3 is CSVERRGDEKLFF. The CDR3 DNA reads as TGCAGCGTTGAAAGGCGAGGGGATGAAAAACTGTTTTTT.

The genes are TRBV9 and TRBJ1-6, with 8 positions matching TRBD1. From germline, CDR1 is SGDLS and CDR2 YYNGEE. The junction had 4 bases not matched to a gene; V was cut back by 5 bases and J by 9 bases. CDR3 length equals 13 residues. CDR3 in amino acids: CASSQGAGSPLHF. CDR3 nucleotides: TGTGCCAGCAGTCAGGGGGCAGGTTCACCCCTCCACTTT.

The chain links TRBV7-2 to TRBJ1-3; TRBD1 agrees at 9 bases. CDR3 length equals 15 residues. CDR1 is SGHTA, CDR2 FQGNSA, per germline. Trimming cost V 3 bases and J 7 bases; bases outside gene matches: 7. CDR3 amino acids: CASSLGTGGWNTIYF. The CDR3 DNA sequence: TGTGCCAGCAGCTTGGGTACAGGGGGCTGGAACACCATATATTTT.

This rearrangement joins TRBV7-2 to TRBJ2-4; D is uncertain. Per the germline V gene, CDR1 is SGHTA and CDR2 is FQGNSA. This CDR3 has 14 residues. With 2 bases removed from V and 6 bases from J, the gap between germline ends came to 11 bases. The CDR3 region has the DNA TGTGCCAGCAGCTTACTGGGCCTCATAAACATTCAGTACTTC. It codes for CASSLLGLINIQYF.

Written as DNA, the CDR3 is TGTGCCAGCAGCGTGGGACGGGAAGATACGCAGTATTTT. It is translated as CASSVGREDTQYF. The rearrangement uses TRBV11-3 and TRBJ2-3, with D perhaps matching TRBD1 or TRBD2 (5 bases each). Between the trimmed V and J ends, which lost 5 bases and 5 bases, there was a span of 11 bases. The CDR3 length is 13 residues. Germline V lookup: CDR1 SGHNT, CDR2 YENEEA.

CDR3 sequence: CASSLLADSYNEQFF. The CDR3 DNA reads TGCGCCAGCAGCCTACTAGCGGACTCCTACAATGAGCAGTTCTTC. The chain has TRBV4-1 and TRBJ2-1; 8 bases line up with TRBD2. The CDR3 is made up of 15 amino acids. Trimming at V came to 4 bases and at J to 0 bases, leaving 2 bases not matched to a gene. Germline assignment: CDR1 MGHRA and CDR2 YSYEKL.

The chain has TRBV28 and TRBJ1-2, with TRBD1 matching over 8 bases. This CDR3 has 13 amino acids. Trimming at V came to 5 bases and at J to 6 bases, leaving 5 bases not matched to a gene. CDR1 and CDR2 from the germline V gene are MDHEN and SYDVKM. DNA of the CDR3: TGTGCCAGCAGTAAGACAGGGGTCGATGGCTACACCTTC. Its protein product is CASSKTGVDGYTF.

V and J are TRBV19 and TRBJ1-5; 9 nucleotides match TRBD1. Germline V lookup: CDR1 LNHDA, CDR2 SQIVND (reference sequence). The V gene end was trimmed by 5 bases and the J gene end by 3 bases; junction bases not matched to a gene: 5. The CDR3 totals 15 residues. DNA for the CDR3: TGTGCCAGTAGTGGGGGACAGGGTCTCAATCAGCCCCAGCATTTT. This translates into CASSGGQGLNQPQHF.

J is TRBJ1-6 and V is TRBV9, with TRBD1 matching 11 bases. This CDR3 has 15 amino acids. V gave up 3 bases and J gave up 6 bases; unmatched junction bases: 2. Germline values: CDR1 SGDLS, CDR2 YYNGEE. CDR3 coding DNA: TGTGCCAGCAGCGGCGGGACAGGGGGTAATTCACCCCTCCACTTT. This gives the protein CASSGGTGGNSPLHF.

In the case of this clone: A read error may produce the germline difference seen at one junction end. Other DNA sequences in this specimen translate into the identical CDR3. The chain carries TRBV5-1 and TRBJ2-5, with D maybe TRBD2 (5 bases). This CDR3 has 13 amino acids. Germline loops: CDR1 SGHRS, CDR2 YFSETQ. The CDR3: CASSLDSSETQYF. The CDR3, as DNA: TGCGCCAGTAGCTTGGACTCCTCGGAGACCCAGTACTTC.

This rearrangement joins TRBV5-6 to TRBJ2-7, with D perhaps matching TRBD2 (5 bases). The CDR3 runs 14 residues. V shed 2 bases and J shed 6 bases, with 15 bases lying between them. In germline, CDR1 is SGHDT, CDR2 YYEEEE. Here the CDR3 reads CASSLGLSLSEQYF. The CDR3 nucleotides are TGTGCCAGCAGCTTAGGACTTTCTTTGAGCGAGCAGTACTTC.

The rearrangement links TRBV7-8 to TRBJ1-4; D might be TRBD1 (6 bases). Germline V gives CDR1 SGHVS, CDR2 FQNEAQ. Trimming removed 5 bases at V and 5 bases at J, with 18 bases between. CDR3 length: 16 residues. Here the CDR3 reads CASSPLNRAKNEKLFF. CDR3 coding DNA: TGTGCCAGCAGCCCTCTCAACAGGGCAAAAAATGAAAAACTGTTTTTT.

Details on this clone: Given a much more abundant clone one base away, this may be a read error. The sample holds other DNA sequences that translate to the same CDR3. J is TRBJ1-2 and V is TRBV19, with no clear D. In germline, CDR1 is LNHDA, CDR2 SQIVND (reference sequence). This CDR3 has 16 amino acids. The CDR3 sequence: CASTISEGLPPYGYTF. In nucleotides, the CDR3 is TGTGCCAGTACCATATCAGAAGGACTGCCGCCCTATGGCTATACCTTC.